A single sample gave rise to the 32 T cell receptor beta chains below, sequenced in a study of PD-1 blockade in classical Hodgkin lymphoma. Clones were sequenced by immunoSEQ multiplex PCR, and TCRdb holds only the in-frame ones, with some missing. This repertoire shows roughly 17,000 clones, 80% to 90% found once; its top ten account for approximately 12%. Time point defined: cycle 4 day 1 (C4D1), after 5 to 7 weeks of nivolumab. There was relapse after autologous stem cell transplantation in every patient, and there was variation in brentuximab vedotin exposure. The sequences come from peripheral blood mononuclear cells (PBMCs), collected before the fourth cycle of nivolumab. The origin of the receptors is a human donor with classical Hodgkin lymphoma.

CDR3 in amino acids: CASRGGQGGTDTQYF. In DNA form, the CDR3 reads TGTGCCAGCAGAGGGGGACAGGGCGGCACAGATACGCAGTATTTT. V gene TRBV28 combines with J gene TRBJ2-3, with 9 nucleotides matching TRBD1. The CDR3 is 15 amino acids. J gave up 1 base and V 6 bases, and 5 bases lay outside the gene matches. Per germline, CDR1 MDHEN and CDR2 SYDVKM. Drawing the rest from reference TRBV28 and TRBJ2-3, the complete variable domain is DVKVTQSSRYLVKRTGEKVFLECVQDMDHENMFWYRQDPGLGLRLIYFSYDVKMKEKGDIPEGYSVSREKKERFSLILESASTNQTSMYLCASRGGQGGTDTQYFGPGTRLTVL.

This clone was recorded only once. The genes are TRBV5-1 and TRBJ2-5, with D possibly being TRBD2 (5 bases). There are 14 residues in the CDR3. The V gene's germline CDR1 is SGHRS and CDR2 YFSETQ. The germline V and J ends were trimmed by 4 bases and 1 base, with 11 bases remaining between them. For the CDR3, the DNA is TGCGCCAGCAGCCCGGGGATAAGCCAAGAGACCCAGTACTTC. Protein sequence: CASSPGISQETQYF. The variable domain in full, with the rest retrieved from reference TRBV5-1 and TRBJ2-5, is KAGVTQTPRYLIKTRGQQVTLSCSPISGHRSVSWYQQTPGQGLQFLFEYFSETQRNKGNFPGRFSGRQFSNSRSEMNVSTLELGDSALYLCASSPGISQETQYFGPGTRLLVL.

The CDR3 sequence is CASSFRLRVGYTF. The CDR3 bases are TGTGCCAGCAGTTTTCGCTTGAGGGTCGGCTACACCTTC. The chain has TRBV27 and TRBJ1-2; D not resolved. V was shortened by 3 bases and J by 8 bases, with 13 bases between the two germline ends. The CDR3 spans 13 residues. CDR1 and CDR2 from the germline V gene are MNHEY and SMNVEV (reference sequence).

V gene TRBV27 combines with J gene TRBJ1-6; the D gene is possibly TRBD1 (6 bases). Trimming took 2 bases from V and 5 from J, leaving 7 bases between them. The CDR3 is made up of 14 amino acids. Germline loops: CDR1 MNHEY, CDR2 SMNVEV (reference sequence). The CDR3 DNA follows: TGTGCCAGCAGTTTAAGGGGGAATAATTCACCCCTCCACTTT. This codes for CASSLRGNNSPLHF.

The chain has TRBV6-6 and TRBJ1-2, with unresolved D. Germline CDR1 and CDR2: MNHNY and SVGAGI (reference sequence). The CDR3 length is 12 residues. Trimming took off 5 bases at V and 8 bases at J, with 12 bases between the two ends. CDR3 nucleotides: TGTGCCAGCAGTCGCCAAACAAGGGGCTACACCTTC. It specifies CASSRQTRGYTF.

The CDR3 nucleotides read TGCGCCAGCAGCTTGGAAGGGTCCAGCCCGAACACTGAAGCTTTCTTT. Translation gives CASSLEGSSPNTEAFF. The chain is built from TRBV5-1 and TRBJ1-1; D remains unclear. Trimming pared 0 bases from V and 1 base from J, leaving 13 bases between. In germline, CDR1 is SGHRS, CDR2 YFSETQ. The CDR3 length is 16 residues.

The chain employs TRBV19 and TRBJ1-4; perhaps TRBD1 as D (6 bases). V was clipped by 1 base and J by 5 bases, with 8 bases between them. The germline V gene encodes CDR1 LNHDA and CDR2 SQIVND (reference sequence). The CDR3 extends over 14 amino acids. CDR3 amino acids: CASSIGTVNEKLFF. The CDR3 DNA is TGTGCCAGTAGTATAGGGACAGTGAATGAAAAACTGTTTTTT. Supplemented by reference TRBV19 and TRBJ1-4, the full variable domain reads DGGITQSPKYLFRKEGQNVTLSCEQNLNHDAMYWYRQDPGQGLRLIYYSQIVNDFQKGDIAEGYSVSREKKESFPLTVTSAQKNPTAFYLCASSIGTVNEKLFFGSGTQLSVL.

The rearrangement links TRBV5-1 to TRBJ2-3; TRBD2 agrees at 10 bases. The ends lost 0 bases at V and 9 bases at J; junction bases unmatched: 4. CDR3 length: 14 residues. In germline, CDR1 is SGHRS, CDR2 YFSETQ. Here the CDR3 reads CASSLDLAGATQYF. In DNA form, the CDR3 reads TGCGCCAGCAGCTTGGACCTAGCGGGGGCCACGCAGTATTTT.

The chain couples TRBV10-2 to TRBJ1-1; TRBD1 matches at 8 bases. After removal of 8 bases from V and 4 bases from J, the junction contained 9 bases not matched to a gene. Germline lookup yields CDR1 WSHSY and CDR2 SAAADI. CDR3 length: 14 residues. The CDR3 sequence: CASCGQGRGTEAFF. The DNA of the CDR3 is TGCGCCAGCTGCGGACAGGGAAGAGGCACTGAAGCTTTCTTT.

This chain uses TRBV5-1 with TRBJ2-2; D might be TRBD1 (6 bases). Looked up from germline, CDR1 is SGHRS and CDR2 is YFSETQ. Trimming removed 4 bases from V and 8 bases from J, with 18 bases in between. The CDR3 is 15 residues long. Here the CDR3 reads CASSPGTFGTGELFF. The CDR3 DNA is TGCGCCAGCAGCCCCGGGACATTTGGTACGGGGGAGCTGTTTTTT.

The chain combines TRBV7-9 with TRBJ1-6; D is ambiguous. V was cut by 2 bases and J by 5 bases, with 10 bases left in between. Per germline, CDR1 SEHNR and CDR2 FQNEAQ (reference sequence). This CDR3 contains 15 residues. CDR3 sequence: CASSLFGENNSPLHF. CDR3 sequence (DNA): TGTGCCAGCAGCTTATTTGGGGAGAATAATTCACCCCTCCACTTT.

This clone is a singleton in its sample. This chain connects TRBV7-9 to TRBJ1-2, with D unclear. The CDR3 extends over 14 amino acids. Germline V CDR1 and CDR2: SEHNR, FQNEAQ (reference sequence). V was trimmed by 4 bases and J by 6 bases, leaving 15 bases between them. The CDR3 sequence: CASSSDGRMNGYTF. DNA for the CDR3: TGTGCCAGCAGCTCGGATGGACGGATGAATGGCTACACCTTC.

The chain employs TRBV7-2 and TRBJ1-6; maybe TRBD1 (6 bases). This CDR3 spans 15 amino acids. In germline, CDR1 is SGHTA, CDR2 FQGNSA. Deletions cut 5 bases from V and 5 bases from J, with 13 bases between. The CDR3 region has the DNA TGTGCCAGCAGCCACCGGGACACGAATAATTCACCCCTCCACTTT. The encoded protein is CASSHRDTNNSPLHF.

The chain employs TRBV6-5 and TRBJ1-5; 9 positions agree with TRBD1. Germline CDR1 MNHEY, CDR2 SVGAGI. CDR3 length: 15 residues. V shed 6 bases and J 3 bases; nucleotides not matched to a gene: 6. CDR3 residues: CASRPGTGNNQPQHF. CDR3 in DNA: TGTGCCAGCAGACCCGGGACAGGGAACAATCAGCCCCAGCATTTT.

About this clone: Germline is not matched at one junction end, which may reflect a read error. V is TRBV5-1 and J is TRBJ2-5, with 9 positions matching TRBD2. CDR3 length: 14 amino acids. The germline CDR1 and CDR2 sequences are SGHRS and YFSETQ. CDR3 nucleotide sequence: TGCACCAGCAGTTTAGCGGGGGCGGGAGAGACCCAGTACTTC. It yields the protein CTSSLAGAGETQYF.

This clone appeared once. This rearrangement joins TRBV5-5 to TRBJ1-2; TRBD1 might be the D (6 bases). Deletions cut 3 bases from V and 7 bases from J, with 19 bases between. CDR3 length: 15 amino acids. The germline V gene has CDR1 SGHKS and CDR2 YYEKEE (reference sequence). The CDR3 DNA reads as TGTGCCAGCAGCTCCCGGTCGACGGGGGCGAGTGGCTACACCTTC. Translated, it gives CASSSRSTGASGYTF.

The rearrangement links TRBV5-1 to TRBJ2-3; 9 bases are a match to TRBD2. The V gene's germline CDR1 is SGHRS and CDR2 YFSETQ. Trimming removed 4 bases from V and 3 bases from J; junction bases left unmatched: 9. The CDR3 is 16 amino acids. In DNA, the CDR3 is TGCGCCAGCAGCGCCACGCTAGCGGGGCCAACAGATACGCAGTATTTT. This codes for CASSATLAGPTDTQYF.

V is TRBV4-2 and J is TRBJ1-2; 8 bases map to TRBD1. Germline V gene sequence: CDR1 LGHNA, CDR2 YNFKEQ. Germline trimming cut 1 base from V and 4 bases from J; bases unmatched to any gene: 2. CDR3 length: 14 amino acids. CDR3 loop: CASSQGTGPYGYTF. The CDR3 DNA reads as TGTGCCAGCAGCCAAGGGACAGGGCCCTATGGCTACACCTTC.

The V call is TRBV7-6, the J call TRBJ2-1; D is ambiguous. The germline V gene has CDR1 SGHVS and CDR2 FNYEAQ. V was shortened by 4 bases and J by 0 bases, with 10 bases between the two germline ends. The CDR3 runs 15 residues. Here the CDR3 reads CASSSSAFSYNEQFF. The CDR3 DNA sequence: TGTGCCAGCAGCTCTTCAGCCTTCTCCTACAATGAGCAGTTCTTC. The whole variable domain, remainder taken from reference TRBV7-6 and TRBJ2-1, is GAGVSQSPRYKVTKRGQDVALRCDPISGHVSLYWYRQALGQGPEFLTYFNYEAQQDKSGLPNDRFSAERPEGSISTLTIQRTEQRDSAMYRCASSSSAFSYNEQFFGPGTRLTVL.

This chain connects TRBV7-2 to TRBJ1-3; 9 bases map to TRBD1. Trimming removed 3 bases from V and 5 bases from J; junction bases left unmatched: 2. CDR3 size: 14 residues. Germline lookup yields CDR1 SGHTA and CDR2 FQGNSA. Here the CDR3 DNA reads TGTGCCAGCAGCTTGACAGGGGGGCGAAACACCATATATTTT. Translation: CASSLTGGRNTIYF.

V is TRBV5-1 and J is TRBJ2-5; D remains unclear. Germline V gene lookup returns CDR1 SGHRS and CDR2 YFSETQ. V gave up 5 bases and J gave up 2 bases, with 16 bases separating them. The CDR3 loop spans 15 amino acids. The chain's CDR3 is CASSFGLTGQETQYF. CDR3 nucleotide sequence: TGCGCCAGCAGTTTTGGCCTCACGGGTCAAGAGACCCAGTACTTC.

V usage is TRBV5-1 and J usage is TRBJ2-2, with TRBD2 matching 7 bases. Trimming took 0 bases from V and 6 from J; bases not matched to a gene: 5. Germline CDR1 reads SGHRS; CDR2 reads YFSETQ. The CDR3 is 15 residues long. The CDR3 DNA follows: TGCGCCAGCAGCTTGGATCAGCGGGGAGCCGGGGAGCTGTTTTTT. Translated: CASSLDQRGAGELFF.

The chain employs TRBV7-9 and TRBJ1-4, with D maybe TRBD1 (5 bases). With 1 base removed from V and 6 bases from J, the gap between germline ends came to 9 bases. The CDR3 extends over 14 amino acids. Per the germline V gene, CDR1 is SEHNR and CDR2 is FQNEAQ (reference sequence). CDR3 region: CASSLDGGDEKLFF. CDR3 in DNA: TGTGCCAGCAGCTTAGATGGAGGGGATGAAAAACTGTTTTTT.

A few counts support this clone. This sequence joins TRBV6-6 and TRBJ2-1; 8 positions match TRBD1. This CDR3 comprises 14 residues. Trimming at V came to 2 bases and at J to 7 bases, leaving 4 bases not matched to a gene. Germline CDR1 MNHNY, CDR2 SVGAGI (reference sequence). In DNA form, the CDR3 reads TGTGCCAGCAGTTACCAGCAGGGGGCAAATGAGCAGTTCTTC. This encodes CASSYQQGANEQFF.

This sequence joins TRBV7-9 and TRBJ2-3, with D uncertain. The CDR3 is 12 residues long. Per the germline V gene, CDR1 is SEHNR and CDR2 is FQNEAQ (reference sequence). V shed 1 base and J shed 6 bases, with 5 bases lying between them. CDR3 in DNA: TGTGCCAGCAGCTTAGGGGTCGATACGCAGTATTTT. Protein product: CASSLGVDTQYF.

This chain connects TRBV7-9 to TRBJ2-3; TRBD1 or TRBD2 may be the D gene (6 bases each). CDR1 is SEHNR and CDR2 is FQNEAQ in the germline V gene (reference sequence). The V gene lost 6 bases and the J gene lost 3 bases, with 16 bases spanning the gap. This CDR3 has 15 amino acids. The CDR3 here is CASSPTGGLTDTQYF. CDR3 DNA: TGTGCCAGCAGTCCAACCGGGGGCCTGACAGATACGCAGTATTTT.

The chain uses TRBV25-1 and TRBJ2-6, with a weak D call TRBD2 (6 bases). The V and J ends lost 4 bases and 2 bases respectively, with 12 bases between them. From germline, CDR1 is MGHDK and CDR2 SYGVNS. This CDR3 spans 16 amino acids. CDR3 nucleotide sequence: TGTGCCAGCAGTGGAGCGGGTTTCGCTGGGGCCAACGTCCTGACTTTC. Its protein product is CASSGAGFAGANVLTF.

V and J are TRBV12-5 and TRBJ2-7; TRBD2 agrees at 12 bases. Germline loops: CDR1 LGHNT, CDR2 FRNRAP. There are 13 residues in the CDR3. Unmatched junction bases numbered 2, after V lost 5 bases and J lost 6 bases. CDR3 amino acids: CASGASGGGEQYF. DNA for the CDR3: TGTGCTAGTGGTGCTAGCGGGGGGGGCGAGCAGTACTTC.

This chain uses TRBV7-8 with TRBJ2-3; D gene unclear. Germline V gene lookup returns CDR1 SGHVS and CDR2 FQNEAQ. The CDR3 has 11 amino acids. Trimming left V 5 bases short and J 7 bases short, with 7 bases between. The CDR3 coding sequence is TGTGCCAGCAGCCCCTCTAATACGCAGTATTTT. As protein: CASSPSNTQYF.

The V call is TRBV5-1, the J call TRBJ1-1; no clear D. Trimming shortened V by 0 bases and J by 2 bases, and 8 bases separated the two germline ends. Germline V lookup: CDR1 SGHRS, CDR2 YFSETQ. This CDR3 comprises 14 residues. This CDR3 is CASSLVLQNTEAFF. DNA of the CDR3: TGCGCCAGCAGCTTGGTACTTCAAAACACTGAAGCTTTCTTT.

V and J are TRBV5-1 and TRBJ1-6, with D maybe TRBD1 (5 bases). Germline lookup yields CDR1 SGHRS and CDR2 YFSETQ. The ends were cut back, 0 bases at V and 9 bases at J, with 10 bases in the middle. The CDR3 runs 14 residues. The CDR3, as DNA: TGCGCCAGCAGCTTGGGTCCTGGGGGTTCACCCCTCCACTTT. Translated: CASSLGPGGSPLHF.

The chain has TRBV5-1 and TRBJ2-3, with D possibly being TRBD1 or TRBD2 (5 bases each). Germline V CDR1 and CDR2: SGHRS, YFSETQ. Trimming shortened V by 0 bases and J by 1 base, and 9 bases separated the two germline ends. CDR3 length equals 15 residues. The CDR3 spells CASSLALGGTDTQYF. For the CDR3, the DNA is TGCGCCAGCAGCTTGGCCCTGGGGGGCACAGATACGCAGTATTTT.